The TCR beta chain under discussion was sequenced for a study of T-cell reconstitution after alpha-beta-depleted transplantation in children. Germline CDR1 is MNHNY and CDR2 is SVGAGI (reference sequence). The CDR3 loop spans 13 amino acids. V lost 6 bases and J lost 11; bases outside the gene matches: 11. This clonotype was observed at least ten times. Preparation of the TCRbeta library involved a method that used unique molecular identifiers. TCRdb redid the calling of the PCR reads with MiXCR, one entry per CDR3 protein. Of 170,000 or so distinct CDR3 sequences listed, 6% to 7% are singletons. This clonotype originated in a human donor who donated a stem cell graft to a child with Wiskott-Aldrich syndrome. The sample was PBMCs from the stem cell graft donor, taken from the stem cell graft. The chain combines TRBV6-6 with TRBJ1-1, with 8 bases that match TRBD1. CDR3 bases: TGTGCCAGCAGCATTAAGACAGGGGCGATGGCTTTCTTT. Translation: CASSIKTGAMAFF.